This entry lists 30 T cell receptor beta chains sequenced from one sample in a study of T cell responses to AZD1222 COVID-19 vaccine. Clones were read by immunoSEQ multiplex PCR, and TCRdb kept only the in-frame ones, dropping some. The data show approximately 150,000 clones, about nine tenths seen once. Sequenced material: peripheral blood, taken on day 0 of AZD1222 vaccination. The receptors here all came from an adult in good health.

J is TRBJ2-3 and V is TRBV18; D unclear. The V gene's germline CDR1 is KGHSH and CDR2 LQKENI. V was clipped by 6 bases and J by 3 bases, with 7 bases between them. CDR3 length: 12 amino acids. The chain's CDR3 is CASSDTTDTQYF. In DNA, the CDR3 is TGTGCCAGCTCGGATACAACAGATACGCAGTATTTT.

This clone was seen a handful of times. J is TRBJ2-6 and V is TRBV5-6, with D unclear. CDR1 and CDR2 (germline): SGHDT, YYEEEE. The CDR3 loop spans 16 amino acids. The V end was cut by 1 base, the J end by 0 bases, with 8 bases between. The CDR3 loop reads CASSLIPSSGANVLTF. The DNA of the CDR3 is TGTGCCAGCAGCTTGATCCCCAGCTCTGGGGCCAACGTCCTGACTTTC.

This clone was observed a few times. This chain links TRBV29-1 with TRBJ1-5, with TRBD1 as a possible D gene (5 bases). The CDR3 has 11 amino acids. Germline V lookup: CDR1 SQVTM, CDR2 ANQGSEA. V was pared by 4 bases and J by 11 bases, with 12 bases between. CDR3 nucleotides: TGCAGCGTTGCCCTCGGGGGGGCCCAGCATTTT. It codes for CSVALGGAQHF.

The rearrangement links TRBV28 to TRBJ1-1; D possibly corresponds to TRBD1 (6 bases). The germline V gene has CDR1 MDHEN and CDR2 SYDVKM. V shed 1 base and J shed 4 bases, with 22 bases lying between them. This CDR3 comprises 18 residues. The CDR3 spells CASSLSGGRAFVRTEAFF. The CDR3 DNA sequence: TGTGCCAGCAGTTTATCGGGGGGCAGGGCGTTCGTTCGCACTGAAGCTTTCTTT.

The chain's CDR3 is CASMGLTYNEQFF. In nucleotides, the CDR3 is TGTGCCAGTATGGGACTAACCTACAATGAGCAGTTCTTC. The rearrangement uses TRBV13 and TRBJ2-1, with 7 bases that match TRBD2. CDR1 and CDR2 from the germline V gene are PRHDT and FYEKMQ (reference sequence). Trimming at V came to 9 bases and at J to 2 bases, leaving 4 bases not matched to a gene. This CDR3 is built from 13 residues.

V usage is TRBV29-1 and J usage is TRBJ2-1, with D uncertain. Germline loops: CDR1 SQVTM, CDR2 ANQGSEA. With 6 bases removed from V and 0 bases from J, the gap between germline ends came to 18 bases. The CDR3 has 16 residues. The CDR3 here is CSVEPSASFSYNEQFF. CDR3 in DNA: TGCAGCGTCGAACCGTCCGCGTCTTTCTCCTACAATGAGCAGTTCTTC.

The V call is TRBV19, the J call TRBJ2-1; no clear D. Trimming removed 3 bases at V and 0 bases at J, with 6 bases between. In germline, CDR1 is LNHDA, CDR2 SQIVND (reference sequence). The CDR3 covers 14 residues. The CDR3 DNA follows: TGTGCCAGTAGTATGGGCAGCTCCTACAATGAGCAGTTCTTC. Translating gives CASSMGSSYNEQFF. The entire variable domain, with the rest obtained from reference TRBV19 and TRBJ2-1, is as follows: DGGITQSPKYLFRKEGQNVTLSCEQNLNHDAMYWYRQDPGQGLRLIYYSQIVNDFQKGDIAEGYSVSREKKESFPLTVTSAQKNPTAFYLCASSMGSSYNEQFFGPGTRLTVL.

This clone was detected only once. The CDR3: CASSLFVGQSSYNEQFF. The CDR3 coding sequence is TGTGCCAGCAGCTTGTTCGTGGGACAGAGCTCCTACAATGAGCAGTTCTTC. V usage is TRBV5-4 and J usage is TRBJ2-1; 7 bases line up with TRBD1. V was pared by 1 base and J by 0 bases, with 7 bases of the junction left unmatched. Germline lookup yields CDR1 SGHNT and CDR2 YYREEE (reference sequence). The CDR3 consists of 17 residues.

This clone was seen just once. The chain recombines TRBV6-5 with TRBJ2-7; D unclear. Germline loops: CDR1 MNHEY, CDR2 SVGAGI. The CDR3 sequence is 14 residues long. V lost 0 bases to trimming and J lost 7 bases, with 13 bases between them. The CDR3 region is CASSYSSISGEQYF. The CDR3 coding sequence is TGTGCCAGCAGTTACTCGTCTATCTCCGGGGAGCAGTACTTC.

The rearrangement links TRBV6-6 to TRBJ1-5, with D perhaps TRBD1 (5 bases). V was clipped by 3 bases and J by 4 bases, with 13 bases between them. The germline CDR1 and CDR2 sequences are MNHNY and SVGAGI (reference sequence). The CDR3 covers 15 residues. CDR3 sequence: CASSYQGTTNQPQHF. DNA of the CDR3: TGTGCCAGCAGTTATCAGGGAACGACTAATCAGCCCCAGCATTTT.

The count of this clone is one. This rearrangement joins TRBV6-5 to TRBJ2-7, with 8 positions matching TRBD1. Trimming at V came to 4 bases and at J to 6 bases, leaving 8 bases not matched to a gene. CDR3 length: 14 amino acids. CDR1 is MNHEY, CDR2 SVGAGI, per germline. CDR3 region: CASSSSQGAGEQYF. CDR3 nucleotides: TGTGCCAGCAGTTCGAGTCAGGGGGCAGGCGAGCAGTACTTC.

V usage is TRBV30 and J usage is TRBJ2-1; D ambiguous. CDR3 size: 13 residues. In germline, CDR1 is GTSNPN, CDR2 SVGIG (reference sequence). With 2 bases removed from V and 3 bases from J, the gap between germline ends came to 8 bases. The CDR3 is CAWSLGFYNEQFF. CDR3 bases: TGTGCCTGGAGTCTAGGGTTCTACAATGAGCAGTTCTTC.

The chain carries TRBV12-3 or TRBV12-4 and TRBJ1-1, with 7 bases that match TRBD1. CDR3 size: 13 residues. The V segment lost 10 bases and the J segment 3 bases; nucleotides outside the gene matches: 8. DNA for the CDR3: TGTGCCACCTCTGGGCAGGGGGACACTGAAGCTTTCTTT. Translating gives CATSGQGDTEAFF.

The rearrangement links TRBV28 to TRBJ2-2; no clear D. There are 11 residues in the CDR3. V shed 6 bases and J shed 7 bases, with 6 bases lying between them. Germline V gene lookup returns CDR1 MDHEN and CDR2 SYDVKM. This CDR3 reads CASRTLGELFF. The CDR3 DNA reads TGTGCCAGCAGGACCCTCGGGGAGCTGTTTTTT.

This clone was observed a handful of times. CDR3 sequence (DNA): TGTGCCAGCAGCGTAGACCCTGGACAGCAGAGCACCATATATTTT. Translated, it gives CASSVDPGQQSTIYF. The J gene is TRBJ1-3, the V gene TRBV9; a possible D gene is TRBD1 (6 bases). CDR3 length: 15 amino acids. Germline loops: CDR1 SGDLS, CDR2 YYNGEE. V lost 0 bases to trimming and J lost 9 bases, with 16 bases between them.

The chain links TRBV7-6 to TRBJ2-3; D possibly matches TRBD1 or TRBD2 (5 bases each). Germline values: CDR1 SGHVS, CDR2 FNYEAQ. Trimming removed 4 bases from V and 3 bases from J, with 14 bases in between. CDR3 length: 15 residues. The CDR3 loop is CASSSAGWGTDTQYF. In nucleotides, the CDR3 is TGTGCCAGCAGCTCGGCAGGGTGGGGGACAGATACGCAGTATTTT.

This chain connects TRBV23-1 to TRBJ2-3; D uncertain. TRBV23-1 counts as an open reading frame of uncertain function. This CDR3 is 16 amino acids long. V was pared by 5 bases and J by 5 bases, with 20 bases between. For the CDR3, the DNA is TGCGCCAGCAGTAAAACTGGGCCGGAGACAATAGATACGCAGTATTTT. It yields the protein CASSKTGPETIDTQYF.

The table lists this clone with a count of one. The rearrangement links TRBV10-2 to TRBJ2-7, with 9 bases matching TRBD1. The CDR3 is made up of 15 amino acids. V gave up 3 bases and J gave up 3 bases; unmatched junction bases: 6. Per germline, CDR1 WSHSY and CDR2 SAAADI. CDR3 amino acids: CASSDAGTGIYEQYF. CDR3 nucleotide sequence: TGCGCCAGCAGTGACGCCGGGACAGGGATCTACGAGCAGTACTTC.

A single count supports this clone. V and J are TRBV7-9 and TRBJ1-2; the D is unclear. Per germline, CDR1 SEHNR and CDR2 FQNEAQ (reference sequence). V lost 0 bases, J lost 1 base, and 9 bases lay in between. The CDR3 sequence is 15 residues long. CDR3 region: CASSLAGRNNYGYTF. The CDR3, as DNA: TGTGCCAGCAGCTTAGCGGGCCGGAATAACTATGGCTACACCTTC.

The gene calls are TRBV7-2 and TRBJ2-4, with 7 bases matching TRBD1. Germline CDR1 SGHTA, CDR2 FQGNSA. The trim removed 6 bases at V and 0 bases at J, leaving 11 bases unmatched. The CDR3 is 17 residues long. The CDR3 loop is CASRQPTGELAKNIQYF. For the CDR3, the DNA is TGTGCCAGCAGGCAACCTACAGGGGAACTAGCCAAAAACATTCAGTACTTC.

The V call is TRBV5-1, the J call TRBJ2-3; D call uncertain. The germline gives CDR1 SGHRS, CDR2 YFSETQ. Trimming removed 5 bases at V and 1 base at J, with 11 bases between. The CDR3 totals 14 residues. DNA for the CDR3: TGCGCCAGCAGTAACTCCTCCGGCACAGATACGCAGTATTTT. Translating it yields CASSNSSGTDTQYF.

The rearrangement joins TRBV19 to TRBJ1-5, with 9 nucleotides matching TRBD1. Germline assignment: CDR1 LNHDA and CDR2 SQIVND (reference sequence). V dropped 7 bases and J dropped 4; count of bases not matched to a gene: 8. The CDR3 is 15 amino acids. The CDR3 loop reads CASKPAGTGNQPQHF. CDR3 nucleotide sequence: TGTGCCAGTAAGCCGGCAGGGACAGGGAATCAGCCCCAGCATTTT.

The CDR3 bases are TGCGCCAGCAGCACCGACGGGTACGAGCAGTACTTC. It is translated as CASSTDGYEQYF. The chain uses TRBV5-1 and TRBJ2-7, with D unresolved. The germline V gene has CDR1 SGHRS and CDR2 YFSETQ. V gave up 4 bases and J gave up 4 bases, with 9 bases separating them. The CDR3 contains 12 residues.

The CDR3 here is CASSVGQGVVGYGYTF. The CDR3 bases are TGTGCCAGCAGCGTGGGACAGGGGGTTGTTGGGTATGGCTACACCTTC. The rearrangement links TRBV7-8 to TRBJ1-2; TRBD1 agrees at 11 bases. CDR3 length equals 16 residues. Germline loops: CDR1 SGHVS, CDR2 FQNEAQ. Trimming took 5 bases from V and 5 from J; bases not matched to a gene: 10.

The chain joins TRBV29-1 to TRBJ1-2; perhaps TRBD1 as D (5 bases). Germline V gene sequence: CDR1 SQVTM, CDR2 ANQGSEA. This CDR3 region has 11 residues. V lost 4 bases to trimming and J lost 4 bases, with 7 bases between them. The CDR3 reads CSVGGTYGYTF. In nucleotides, the CDR3 is TGCAGCGTTGGCGGGACCTATGGCTACACCTTC. Variable domain in full (rest from reference TRBV29-1 and TRBJ1-2): SAVISQKPSRDICQRGTSLTIQCQVDSQVTMMFWYRQQPGQSLTLIATANQGSEATYESGFVIDKFPISRPNLTFSTLTVSNMSPEDSSIYLCSVGGTYGYTFGSGTRLTVV.

This chain connects TRBV6-2 or TRBV6-3 to TRBJ2-3; 9 bases line up with TRBD2. CDR1 and CDR2 from the germline V gene are MNHEY and SVGEGT. Losses at the gene ends were 2 bases for V and 2 bases for J; bases not matched to a gene: 11. This CDR3 has 18 amino acids. CDR3 region: CASSYHGGSGRHTDTQYF. The CDR3 nucleotides are TGTGCCAGCAGTTACCATGGCGGTAGCGGGAGACACACAGATACGCAGTATTTT.

The chain combines TRBV5-5 with TRBJ1-1; D uncertain. The CDR3 spans 14 residues. Per germline, CDR1 SGHKS and CDR2 YYEKEE (reference sequence). V lost 1 base and J 1 base, leaving 8 bases between the germline ends. The CDR3 protein is CASSLWWGNTEAFF. CDR3 bases: TGTGCCAGCAGCTTGTGGTGGGGGAACACTGAAGCTTTCTTT.

The CDR3 loop reads CASSRRTSGRSETQYF. The CDR3 DNA is TGTGCCAGCAGCCGCCGCACTAGCGGGAGATCAGAGACCCAGTACTTC. The V and J genes are TRBV3-1 (or the pseudogene TRBV3-2) and TRBJ2-5, with 11 bases fitting TRBD2. The CDR3 covers 16 residues. J lost 4 bases, V lost 4 bases, and 8 bases had no gene match. The germline CDR1 and CDR2 sequences are LGHDT and YNNKEL (reference sequence).

This chain joins TRBV10-2 and TRBJ2-3; possible D gene TRBD1, 5 bases. V was trimmed by 8 bases and J by 1 base, leaving 13 bases between them. This CDR3 is 14 amino acids long. Germline V gene sequence: CDR1 WSHSY, CDR2 SAAADI. The CDR3 bases are TGCGCCAGCCTACCAGGGTCAGGCACAGATACGCAGTATTTT. Translation: CASLPGSGTDTQYF.

This clone was found once. The same CDR3 arises from other DNA sequences in this sample as well. The chain links TRBV7-9 to TRBJ2-1; TRBD2 matches at 11 bases. Germline CDR1 SEHNR, CDR2 FQNEAQ (reference sequence). This CDR3 is built from 14 residues. V was clipped by 6 bases and J by 4 bases; unmatched bases: 2. Here the CDR3 reads CASRGTSGYNEQFF. The CDR3 DNA sequence: TGTGCCAGCAGAGGGACTAGCGGTTACAATGAGCAGTTCTTC. The complete variable domain, with remaining parts taken from reference TRBV7-9 and TRBJ2-1, reads DTGVSQNPRHKITKRGQNVTFRCDPISEHNRLYWYRQTLGQGPEFLTYFQNEAQLEKSRLLSDRFSAERPKGSFSTLEIQRTEQGDSAMYLCASRGTSGYNEQFFGPGTRLTVL.